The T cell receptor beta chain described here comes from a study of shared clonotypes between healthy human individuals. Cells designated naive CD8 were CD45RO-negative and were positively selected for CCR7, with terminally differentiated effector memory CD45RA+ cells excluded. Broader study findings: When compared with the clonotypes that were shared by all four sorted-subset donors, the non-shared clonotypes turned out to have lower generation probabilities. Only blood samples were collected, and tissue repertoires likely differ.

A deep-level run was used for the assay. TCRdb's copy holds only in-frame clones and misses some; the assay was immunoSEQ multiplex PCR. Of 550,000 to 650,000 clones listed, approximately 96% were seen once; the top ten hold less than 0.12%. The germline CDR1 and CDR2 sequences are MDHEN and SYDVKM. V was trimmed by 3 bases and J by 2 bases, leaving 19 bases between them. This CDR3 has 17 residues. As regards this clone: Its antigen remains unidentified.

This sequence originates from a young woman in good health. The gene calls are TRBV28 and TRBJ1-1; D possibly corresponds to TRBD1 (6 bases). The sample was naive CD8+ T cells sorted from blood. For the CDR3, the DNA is TGTGCCAGCAGTTTGAGGGGGGCTCAGGGCTTCAACACTGAAGCTTTCTTT. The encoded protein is CASSLRGAQGFNTEAFF.